The 14 T cell receptor beta chains reported below all come from one sample, sequenced in a study of blood T cells in healthy people across ages (dated by TCRdb to between 2014 and 2017). The method was 5' RACE. TCRdb records Illumina HiSeq 2500 as the sequencer. A second roughly 6 to 11 cycle PCR used a sample-barcoded 5' primer and a J-beta primer mix. TCRdb reworked the public reads: Q25 trimming with fastp, MiXCR clone assembly, productive beta chains retained. Rows with a matching CDR3 protein are joined into one entry that keeps the most common DNA and genes. This sample holds hundreds of thousands of distinct CDR3 sequences; around a fifth were observed only once. The top ten hold roughly 3.6% of the sample. The sample consisted of blood. These receptors all stem from a man aged 70-80 years in good health.

This chain joins TRBV20-1 and TRBJ2-7; D may be TRBD2 (5 bases). Between the trimmed V and J ends, which lost 4 bases and 2 bases, there was a span of 15 bases. The CDR3 totals 14 residues. CDR1 DFQATT and CDR2 SNEGSKA come from the germline V gene (reference sequence). CDR3: CSATVEGVAYEQYF. CDR3 DNA: TGCAGTGCTACGGTTGAGGGTGTCGCCTACGAGCAGTACTTC.

This clonotype was found a few times. The rearrangement joins TRBV3-1 to TRBJ2-7; TRBD1 aligns across 10 bases. Germline CDR1 and CDR2: LGHDT and YNNKEL (reference sequence). This CDR3 has 15 residues. The J segment lost 7 bases and the V segment lost 0 bases, leaving 6 bases of the junction unmatched. CDR3 sequence reads: CASSQDGDRGREQYF. The CDR3, as DNA: TGTGCCAGCAGCCAAGATGGGGACAGGGGTCGTGAGCAGTACTTC.

This clonotype was counted a few times. The chain links TRBV5-6 to TRBJ2-1; D may correspond to TRBD1 or TRBD2 (5 bases each). Trimming removed 0 bases from V and 1 base from J, with 20 bases in between. The CDR3 sequence is 19 residues long. Germline-derived CDR1 and CDR2 are SGHDT and YYEEEE. CDR3 in amino acids: CASSLEPLWGKGSYNEQFF. CDR3 coding DNA: TGTGCCAGCAGCTTGGAGCCCTTATGGGGGAAGGGGTCCTACAATGAGCAGTTCTTC.

V usage is TRBV28 and J usage is TRBJ2-7; D tentatively fits TRBD1 or TRBD2 (5 bases each). Germline V gene lookup returns CDR1 MDHEN and CDR2 SYDVKM. Trimming cost V 6 bases and J 6 bases, with 24 bases left between them. This CDR3 contains 16 residues. The CDR3 DNA reads as TGTGCCAGCAGGAGTAATCGGGACCCCAAAGGGCCCGAGCAGTACTTC. Its translation is CASRSNRDPKGPEQYF.

This clonotype has more than one count but fewer than ten. This chain links TRBV18 with TRBJ2-5; D is unclear. The CDR3 is made up of 14 amino acids. CDR1 and CDR2 from the germline V gene are KGHSH and LQKENI. Trimming took 1 base from V and 5 from J, leaving 11 bases between them. CDR3 sequence reads: CASSPQRVQETQYF. The CDR3 DNA reads as TGTGCCAGCTCACCACAAAGGGTTCAGGAGACCCAGTACTTC.

This clonotype was recorded many times. The chain has TRBV7-2 and TRBJ1-5; 9 bases are a match to TRBD1. Germline lookup yields CDR1 SGHTA and CDR2 FQGNSA. Losses at the gene ends were 4 bases for V and 4 bases for J; bases not matched to a gene: 5. The CDR3 contains 15 residues. CDR3 loop: CASSSGQGMNQPQHF. The CDR3 coding sequence is TGTGCCAGCAGCTCCGGACAGGGGATGAATCAGCCCCAGCATTTT. The whole variable domain, filled in from reference TRBV7-2 and TRBJ1-5, reads GAGVSQSPSNKVTEKGKDVELRCDPISGHTALYWYRQSLGQGLEFLIYFQGNSAPDKSGLPSDRFSAERTGGSVSTLTIQRTQQEDSAVYLCASSSGQGMNQPQHFGDGTRLSIL.

For this clonotype: One end of the junction fails to match germline, which may point to a read error. This chain connects TRBV5-5 to TRBJ2-5, with a tentative D call TRBD2 (6 bases). TRBJ2-1 matches the DNA end more closely, so the J call is doubtful. Germline CDR1 and CDR2: SGHKS and YYEKEE (reference sequence). The CDR3 length is 15 residues. The CDR3 nucleotides read TGTGCCAGCTGCTTGACCGGGAGTAACTACAATGAGCAGTTCTTC. Amino acids: CASCLTGSNYNEQFF.

This clonotype was found many times. The chain employs TRBV2 and TRBJ2-5; 10 bases map to TRBD2. Judging by the DNA end, TRBJ2-7 fits better; the J call may be wrong. Germline V lookup: CDR1 SNHLY, CDR2 FYNNEI. The CDR3 sequence is 14 residues long. This chain's CDR3 is CASTILAGVLEQYF. The CDR3 bases are TGTGCCAGCACCATTCTAGCGGGAGTTCTCGAGCAGTACTTC.

This clonotype was seen at least ten times. The chain couples TRBV18 to TRBJ2-7, with 7 bases identical to TRBD1. The CDR3 loop spans 16 amino acids. Per germline, CDR1 KGHSH and CDR2 LQKENI. The trim removed 5 bases at V and 2 bases at J, leaving 12 bases unmatched. The CDR3 protein is CASSFDRVRATYEQYF. The CDR3 DNA is TGTGCCAGCTCATTTGACAGGGTTAGGGCGACCTACGAGCAGTACTTC. The whole variable domain, remainder taken from reference TRBV18 and TRBJ2-7, is NAGVMQNPRHLVRRRGQEARLRCSPMKGHSHVYWYRQLPEEGLKFMVYLQKENIIDESGMPKERFSAEFPKEGPSILRIQQVVRGDSAAYFCASSFDRVRATYEQYFGPGTRLTVT.

This sequence joins TRBV5-1 and TRBJ2-5; TRBD2 agrees at 8 bases. There are 15 residues in the CDR3. V shed 0 bases, J shed 4 bases, and the junction held 5 bases outside the gene matches. The germline gives CDR1 SGHRS, CDR2 YFSETQ. CDR3 nucleotide sequence: TGCGCCAGCAGCTTGGTTGGTCTAGCGGGAGAGACCCAGTACTTC. This encodes CASSLVGLAGETQYF. Looking up the rest from reference TRBV5-1 and TRBJ2-5 gives the full variable domain: KAGVTQTPRYLIKTRGQQVTLSCSPISGHRSVSWYQQTPGQGLQFLFEYFSETQRNKGNFPGRFSGRQFSNSRSEMNVSTLELGDSALYLCASSLVGLAGETQYFGPGTRLLVL.

The chain's CDR3 is CASSQDLAVLEYEQYF. The CDR3 DNA follows: TGTGCCAGCAGCCAAGATCTAGCTGTACTAGAGTACGAGCAGTACTTC. V usage is TRBV4-2 and J usage is TRBJ2-7, with D tentatively TRBD2 (5 bases). V was shortened by 0 bases and J by 4 bases, with 16 bases between the two germline ends. Germline loops: CDR1 LGHNA, CDR2 YNFKEQ. This CDR3 has 16 residues.

The chain uses TRBV7-9 and TRBJ2-1; TRBD2 aligns across 9 bases. From germline, CDR1 is SEHNR and CDR2 FQNEAQ (reference sequence). This CDR3 has 15 residues. With 5 bases clipped from V and 7 bases from J, the junction kept 9 bases outside the gene matches. The CDR3 is CASSPAGGQGNEQFF. CDR3 nucleotide sequence: TGTGCCAGCAGCCCAGCGGGAGGACAAGGTAATGAGCAGTTCTTC. Filled out from reference TRBV7-9 and TRBJ2-1, the complete variable domain reads DTGVSQNPRHKITKRGQNVTFRCDPISEHNRLYWYRQTLGQGPEFLTYFQNEAQLEKSRLLSDRFSAERPKGSFSTLEIQRTEQGDSAMYLCASSPAGGQGNEQFFGPGTRLTVL.

V is TRBV13 and J is TRBJ1-1, with D unresolved. The CDR3 is made up of 13 amino acids. V was trimmed by 5 bases and J by 4 bases, leaving 11 bases between them. CDR1 is PRHDT and CDR2 is FYEKMQ in the germline V gene (reference sequence). The CDR3 loop is CASSRPGGTEAFF. The DNA of the CDR3 is TGTGCCAGCAGCCGGCCGGGCGGCACTGAAGCTTTCTTT.

This clonotype was picked up a small number of times. The rearrangement uses TRBV20-1 and TRBJ2-7, with 8 bases fitting TRBD2. CDR3 length: 11 amino acids. CDR1 is DFQATT and CDR2 is SNEGSKA in the germline V gene (reference sequence). With V trimmed by 8 bases and J by 3 bases, 3 bases remained unmatched. In DNA, the CDR3 is TGCAGTAGCGGGAGAGACTACGAGCAGTACTTC. Its protein is CSSGRDYEQYF.